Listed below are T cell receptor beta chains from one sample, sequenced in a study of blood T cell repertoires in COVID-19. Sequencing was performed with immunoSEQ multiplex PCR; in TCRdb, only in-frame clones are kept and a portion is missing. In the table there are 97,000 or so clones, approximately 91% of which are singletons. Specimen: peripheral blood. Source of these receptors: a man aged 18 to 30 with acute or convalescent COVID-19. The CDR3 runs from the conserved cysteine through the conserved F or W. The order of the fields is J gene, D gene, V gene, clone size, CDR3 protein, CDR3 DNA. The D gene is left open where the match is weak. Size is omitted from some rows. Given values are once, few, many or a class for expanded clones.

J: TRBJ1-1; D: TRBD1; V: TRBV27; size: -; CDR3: CASSFTGGAEAFF; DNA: TGTGCCAGCAGTTTCACAGGGGGCGCAGAAGCTTTCTTT
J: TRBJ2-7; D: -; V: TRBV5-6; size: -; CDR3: CASSSLHLGGASYEQYF; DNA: TGTGCCAGCAGCTCCCTACATCTCGGAGGGGCCTCCTACGAGCAGTACTTC
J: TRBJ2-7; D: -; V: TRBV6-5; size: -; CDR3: CASSYRQTYEQYF; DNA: TGTGCCAGCAGTTACCGACAGACGTACGAGCAGTACTTC
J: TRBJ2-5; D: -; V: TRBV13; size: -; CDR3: CASSLHGPQYF; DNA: TGTGCCAGCAGCTTACATGGGCCCCAGTACTTC
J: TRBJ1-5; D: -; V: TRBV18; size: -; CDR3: CASSLSTTGRRNQPQHF; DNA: TGTGCCAGCTCACTATCCACGACAGGACGGAGAAATCAGCCCCAGCATTTT
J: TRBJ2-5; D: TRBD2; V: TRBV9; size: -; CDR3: CASSVGSGGAVETQYF; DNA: TGTGCCAGCAGCGTAGGTAGCGGGGGGGCCGTAGAGACCCAGTACTTC
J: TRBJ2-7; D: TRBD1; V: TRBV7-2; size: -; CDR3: CASSLEQGTPYEQYF; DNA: TGTGCCAGCAGCTTAGAACAGGGGACCCCCTACGAGCAGTACTTC
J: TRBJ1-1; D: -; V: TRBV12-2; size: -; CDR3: CASRLERSPKDVGAFF; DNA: TGTGCAAGTCGCTTAGAGAGGAGCCCCAAGGATGTAGGAGCTTTCTTT
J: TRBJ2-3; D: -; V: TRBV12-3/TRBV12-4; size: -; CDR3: CASSFQADTQYF; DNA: TGTGCCAGCAGTTTTCAGGCAGATACGCAGTATTTT
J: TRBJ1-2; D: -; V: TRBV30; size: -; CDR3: CAWSVGWGDGYTF; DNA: TGTGCCTGGAGTGTAGGTTGGGGGGATGGCTACACCTTC
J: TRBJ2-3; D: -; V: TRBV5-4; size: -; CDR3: CASSLTGSTDTQYF; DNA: TGTGCCAGCAGCTTGACAGGGAGTACAGATACGCAGTATTTT
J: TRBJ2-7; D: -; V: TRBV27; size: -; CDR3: CASSRQQGYEQYF; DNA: TGTGCCAGCAGCCGACAGCAGGGTTACGAGCAGTACTTC
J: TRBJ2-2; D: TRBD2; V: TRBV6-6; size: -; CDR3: CASSSGTSVGTGELFF; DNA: TGTGCCAGCAGTTCCGGGACTAGCGTCGGCACCGGGGAGCTGTTTTTT
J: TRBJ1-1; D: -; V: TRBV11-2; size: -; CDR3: CASSPGDKNTEAFF; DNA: TGTGCCAGCAGTCCGGGAGACAAGAACACTGAAGCTTTCTTT
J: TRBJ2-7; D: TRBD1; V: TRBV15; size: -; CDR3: CATSPGTGGREQYF; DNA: TGTGCCACCAGCCCCGGGACAGGGGGGCGCGAGCAGTACTTC
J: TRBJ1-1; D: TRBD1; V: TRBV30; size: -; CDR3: CAWSGRQGGGNTEAFF; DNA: TGTGCCTGGAGTGGCAGACAGGGGGGGGGAAACACTGAAGCTTTCTTT
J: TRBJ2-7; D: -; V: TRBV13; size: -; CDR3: CASSLEQGEQYF; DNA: TGTGCCAGCAGCTTAGAACAGGGTGAGCAGTACTTC
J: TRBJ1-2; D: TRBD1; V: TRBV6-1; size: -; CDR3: CASSEDRGPWGYTF; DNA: TGTGCCAGCAGTGAAGATAGGGGGCCTTGGGGCTACACCTTC
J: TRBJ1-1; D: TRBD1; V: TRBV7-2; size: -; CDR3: CASTLRTGNAEAFF; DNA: TGTGCCAGCACCCTGCGGACAGGGAACGCTGAAGCTTTCTTT
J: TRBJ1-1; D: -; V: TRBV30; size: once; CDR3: CAWSPQLNTEAFF; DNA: TGTGCCTGGAGTCCACAGCTTAACACTGAAGCTTTCTTT
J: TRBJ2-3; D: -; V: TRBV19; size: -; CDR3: CASTYKQGGTDTQYF; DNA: TGTGCCAGTACCTATAAACAAGGGGGCACAGATACGCAGTATTTT
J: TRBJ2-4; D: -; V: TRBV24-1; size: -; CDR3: CATSDAFGGENIQYF; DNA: TGTGCCACCAGTGATGCATTCGGGGGAGAAAACATTCAGTACTTC
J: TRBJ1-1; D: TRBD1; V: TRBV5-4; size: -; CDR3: CASSATGGTEAFF; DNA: TGTGCCAGCAGCGCCACAGGGGGCACTGAAGCTTTCTTT
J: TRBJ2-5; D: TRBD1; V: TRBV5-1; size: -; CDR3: CASSPAGQGQETQYF; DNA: TGCGCCAGCAGCCCTGCCGGACAGGGCCAAGAGACCCAGTACTTC
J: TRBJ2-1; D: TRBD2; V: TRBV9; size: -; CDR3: CASSAEYSGRGDNEQFF; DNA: TGTGCCAGCAGCGCGGAGTATAGCGGGAGGGGCGACAATGAGCAGTTCTTC
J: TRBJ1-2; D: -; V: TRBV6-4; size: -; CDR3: CASSAGTTYGYTF; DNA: TGTGCCAGCAGTGCCGGGACTACCTATGGCTACACCTTC
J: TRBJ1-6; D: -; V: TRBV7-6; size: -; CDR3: CASSLGDMGNSPLHF; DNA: TGTGCCAGCAGCTTAGGGGACATGGGTAACTCACCCCTCCACTTT
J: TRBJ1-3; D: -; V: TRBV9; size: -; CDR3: CASSVANTIYF; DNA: TGTGCCAGCAGCGTAGCTAACACCATATATTTT
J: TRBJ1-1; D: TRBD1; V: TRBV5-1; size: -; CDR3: CASSSDRAAPEAFF; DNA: TGCGCCAGCAGCTCGGACAGGGCAGCACCTGAAGCTTTCTTT
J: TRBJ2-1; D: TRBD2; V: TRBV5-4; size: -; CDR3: CASRLAADSSYNEQFF; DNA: TGTGCCAGCAGACTAGCGGCGGATAGCTCCTACAATGAGCAGTTCTTC
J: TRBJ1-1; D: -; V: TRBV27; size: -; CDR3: CASSTSPYTEAFF; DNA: TGTGCCAGCAGTACTTCCCCTTACACTGAAGCTTTCTTT
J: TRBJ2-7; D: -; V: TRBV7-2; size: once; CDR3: CASSPYYEQYF; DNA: TGTGCCAGCAGCCCCTATTACGAGCAGTACTTC
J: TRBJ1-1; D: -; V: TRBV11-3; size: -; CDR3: CASSLSDTEAFF; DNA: TGTGCCAGCAGCCTCAGTGACACTGAAGCTTTCTTT
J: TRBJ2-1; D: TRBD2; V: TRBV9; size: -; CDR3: CASSVGGRVYNEQFF; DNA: TGTGCCAGCAGCGTTGGCGGGAGGGTGTACAATGAGCAGTTCTTC
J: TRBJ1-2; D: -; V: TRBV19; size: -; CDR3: CASGAIGYTF; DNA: TGTGCCAGTGGAGCTATTGGCTACACCTTC
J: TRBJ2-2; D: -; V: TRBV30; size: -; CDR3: CAWSPSTGELFF; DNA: TGTGCCTGGAGTCCCAGCACCGGGGAGCTGTTTTTT
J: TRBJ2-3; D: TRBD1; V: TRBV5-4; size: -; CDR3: CASSPTTGSTDTQYF; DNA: TGTGCCAGCAGCCCGACGACAGGGAGCACAGATACGCAGTATTTT
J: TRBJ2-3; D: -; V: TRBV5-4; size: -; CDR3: CASSFFTDTQYF; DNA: TGTGCCAGCAGCTTCTTCACAGATACGCAGTATTTT